This paragraph reports one T cell receptor (beta chain). Antigen unknown. This sequence may be a read error, since a much larger clone differs from it by one base. The sample comes from a study of read filtering for tumor transcriptome and immune sequencing. Study conclusions and caveats: In IR-seq, single-read clonotypes were 70% to 85% of clonotypes but around 3.5% of reads. Correlation between methods rose after single-read clonotypes were removed.

The library was built from roughly 400 ng RNA with molecular barcoded adaptors for alpha/delta and beta/gamma chains. TCRdb re-analysed the reads in MiXCR, keeping a single row per CDR3 protein. Of 35,000 to 50,000 distinct CDR3 sequences listed, around 19% are singletons. Sampling of bone marrow took place during active disease in every patient. The CDR3 is made up of 15 amino acids. CDR1 LNHDA and CDR2 SQIVND come from the germline V gene (reference sequence). This sequence was found in a donor older than 35 with multiple myeloma. Source material: a population of CD138-negative cells sorted from bone marrow. V is TRBV19 and J is TRBJ1-4, with no clear D. This CDR3 reads CASSPVDATNEKPFF. The CDR3 DNA reads TGTGCCAGTAGTCCGGTAGACGCAACTAATGAAAAACCGTTTTTT.